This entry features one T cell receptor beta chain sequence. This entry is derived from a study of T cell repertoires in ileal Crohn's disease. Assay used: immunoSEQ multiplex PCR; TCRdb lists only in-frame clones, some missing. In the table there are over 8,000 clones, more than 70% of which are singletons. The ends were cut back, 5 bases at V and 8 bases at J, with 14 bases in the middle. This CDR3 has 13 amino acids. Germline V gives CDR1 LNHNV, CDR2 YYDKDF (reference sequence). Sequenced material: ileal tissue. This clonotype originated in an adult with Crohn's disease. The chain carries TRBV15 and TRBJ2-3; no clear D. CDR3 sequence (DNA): TGTGCCACCAGCGGGTACAGTTTAGGTACGCAGTATTTT. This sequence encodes CATSGYSLGTQYF.